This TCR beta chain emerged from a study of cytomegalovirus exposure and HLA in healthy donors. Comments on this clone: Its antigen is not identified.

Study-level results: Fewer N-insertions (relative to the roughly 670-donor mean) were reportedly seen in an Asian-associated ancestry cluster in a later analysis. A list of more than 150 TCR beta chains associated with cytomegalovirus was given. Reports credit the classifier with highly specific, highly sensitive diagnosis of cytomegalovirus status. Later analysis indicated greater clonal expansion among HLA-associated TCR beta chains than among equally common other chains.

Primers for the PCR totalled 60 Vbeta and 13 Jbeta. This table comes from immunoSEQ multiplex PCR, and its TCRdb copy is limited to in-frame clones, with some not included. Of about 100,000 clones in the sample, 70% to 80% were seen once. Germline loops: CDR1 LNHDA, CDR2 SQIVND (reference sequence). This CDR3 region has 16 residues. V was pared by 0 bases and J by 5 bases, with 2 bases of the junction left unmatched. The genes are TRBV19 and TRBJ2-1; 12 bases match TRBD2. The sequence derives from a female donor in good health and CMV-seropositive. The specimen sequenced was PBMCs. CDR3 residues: CASSIDGLAGHNEQFF. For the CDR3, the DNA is TGTGCCAGTAGTATAGATGGACTAGCGGGGCACAATGAGCAGTTCTTC.